Listed below are T cell receptor beta chains from one sample, sequenced in a study of cytomegalovirus exposure and HLA in healthy donors. Sequencing was performed with immunoSEQ multiplex PCR; in TCRdb, only in-frame clones are kept and a portion is missing. In the table there are tens of thousands of clones, around three quarters of which are singletons. Sequencing used PBMCs. These receptors all come from a woman aged 40 to 50 in good health and CMV-seropositive. CDR3s include the opening cysteine and the closing phenylalanine or tryptophan. D genes are given only for firm matches.

NA | TRBJ2-3 | TRBV7-8 | CASSLAGSITDTPYF | TGTGCCAGCAGCTTAGCGGGCTCAATCACAGATACGCCGTATTTT
NA | TRBJ2-3 | TRBV15 | CATSRETGGTDTQYF | TGTGCCACCAGCAGGGAAACGGGAGGCACAGATACGCAGTATTTT
NA | TRBJ1-5 | TRBV21-1 | CASLSGSSNQPQHF | TGTGCCAGCTTAAGCGGATCTAGCAATCAGCCCCAGCATTTT
NA | TRBJ2-3 | TRBV6-5 | CASSYFSGRTDTQYF | TGTGCCAGCAGTTATTTTAGCGGAAGGACAGATACGCAGTATTTT
NA | TRBJ2-5 | TRBV7-2 | CASTQSGETQYF | TGTGCCAGCACCCAGTCGGGTGAGACCCAGTACTTC
NA | TRBJ2-2 | TRBV6-6 | CASSPGVNTGELFF | TGTGCCAGCAGCCCAGGGGTGAACACCGGGGAGCTGTTTTTT
NA | TRBJ2-7 | TRBV6-1 | CASSETFQGYNYEQYF | TGTGCCAGCAGTGAAACTTTCCAGGGGTATAACTACGAGCAGTACTTC
TRBD2 | TRBJ2-1 | TRBV19 | CASSTHQGLAANEQFF | TGTGCCAGTAGTACCCATCAGGGACTAGCTGCTAATGAGCAGTTCTTC
NA | TRBJ2-2 | TRBV10-1 | CASLGVFVLNTGELFF | TGCGCCAGCCTGGGAGTTTTTGTCCTTAACACCGGGGAGCTGTTTTTT
NA | TRBJ2-3 | TRBV4-1 | CASRFDSTMGTDTQYF | TGCGCCAGCAGGTTCGATAGCACGATGGGCACAGATACGCAGTATTTT